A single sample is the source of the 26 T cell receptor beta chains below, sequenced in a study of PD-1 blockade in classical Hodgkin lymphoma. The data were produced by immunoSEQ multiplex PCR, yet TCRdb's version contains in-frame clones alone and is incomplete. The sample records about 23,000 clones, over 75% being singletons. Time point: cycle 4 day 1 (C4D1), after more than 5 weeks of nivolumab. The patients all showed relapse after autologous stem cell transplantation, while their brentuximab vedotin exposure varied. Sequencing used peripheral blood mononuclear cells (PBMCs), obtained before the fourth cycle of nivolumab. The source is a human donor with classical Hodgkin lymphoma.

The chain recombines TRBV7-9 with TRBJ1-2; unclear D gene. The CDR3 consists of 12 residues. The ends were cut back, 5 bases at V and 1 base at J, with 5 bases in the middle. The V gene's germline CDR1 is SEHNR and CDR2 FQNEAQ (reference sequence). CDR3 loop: CASSLDNYGYTF. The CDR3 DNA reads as TGTGCCAGCAGCCTAGATAACTATGGCTACACCTTC.

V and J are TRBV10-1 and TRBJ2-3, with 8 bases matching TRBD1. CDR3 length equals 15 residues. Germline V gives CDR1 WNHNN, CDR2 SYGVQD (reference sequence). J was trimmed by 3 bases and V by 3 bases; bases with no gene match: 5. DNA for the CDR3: TGCGCCAGCAGTGAAACCAGGGGGCTTACAGATACGCAGTATTTT. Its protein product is CASSETRGLTDTQYF.

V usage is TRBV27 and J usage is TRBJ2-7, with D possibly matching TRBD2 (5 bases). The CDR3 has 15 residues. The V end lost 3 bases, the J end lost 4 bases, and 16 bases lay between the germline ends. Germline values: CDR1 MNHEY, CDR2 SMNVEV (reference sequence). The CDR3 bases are TGTGCCAGCAGTTTTGACGGAACCCCGGGATACGAGCAGTACTTC. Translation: CASSFDGTPGYEQYF.

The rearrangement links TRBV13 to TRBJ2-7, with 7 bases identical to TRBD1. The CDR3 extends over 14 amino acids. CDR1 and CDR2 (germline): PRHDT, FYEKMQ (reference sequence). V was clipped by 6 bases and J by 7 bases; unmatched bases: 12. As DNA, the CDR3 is TGTGCCAGCAGTACGCCGGGACAGTCAGGGGAGCAGTACTTC. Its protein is CASSTPGQSGEQYF.

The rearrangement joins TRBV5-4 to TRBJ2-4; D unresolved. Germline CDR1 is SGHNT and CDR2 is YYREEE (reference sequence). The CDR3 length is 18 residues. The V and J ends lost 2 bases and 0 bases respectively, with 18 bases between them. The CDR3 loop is CASSFSMSVTLAKNIQYF. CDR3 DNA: TGTGCCAGCAGCTTTAGTATGTCAGTGACGCTAGCCAAAAACATTCAGTACTTC.

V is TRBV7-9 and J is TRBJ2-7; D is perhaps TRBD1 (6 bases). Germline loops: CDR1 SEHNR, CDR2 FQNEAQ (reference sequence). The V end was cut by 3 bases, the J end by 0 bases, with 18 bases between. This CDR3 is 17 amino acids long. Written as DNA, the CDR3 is TGTGCCAGCAGCTTTTTCGGTGGGACAACTTTCTCCTACGAGCAGTACTTC. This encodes CASSFFGGTTFSYEQYF. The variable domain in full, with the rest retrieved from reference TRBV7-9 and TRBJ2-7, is DTGVSQNPRHKITKRGQNVTFRCDPISEHNRLYWYRQTLGQGPEFLTYFQNEAQLEKSRLLSDRFSAERPKGSFSTLEIQRTEQGDSAMYLCASSFFGGTTFSYEQYFGPGTRLTVT.

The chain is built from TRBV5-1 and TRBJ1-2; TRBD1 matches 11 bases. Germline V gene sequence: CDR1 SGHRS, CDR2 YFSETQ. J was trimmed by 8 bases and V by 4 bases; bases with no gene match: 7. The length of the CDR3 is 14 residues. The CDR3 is CASSAEGQGVGYTF. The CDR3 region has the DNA TGCGCCAGCAGCGCAGAGGGACAGGGGGTAGGCTACACCTTC.

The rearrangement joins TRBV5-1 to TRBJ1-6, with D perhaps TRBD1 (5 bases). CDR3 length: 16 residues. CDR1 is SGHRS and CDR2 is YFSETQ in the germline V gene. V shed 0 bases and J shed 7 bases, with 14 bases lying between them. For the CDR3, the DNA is TGCGCCAGCAGCTTGGGCTTGACAGACCTAAATTCACCCCTCCACTTT. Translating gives CASSLGLTDLNSPLHF.

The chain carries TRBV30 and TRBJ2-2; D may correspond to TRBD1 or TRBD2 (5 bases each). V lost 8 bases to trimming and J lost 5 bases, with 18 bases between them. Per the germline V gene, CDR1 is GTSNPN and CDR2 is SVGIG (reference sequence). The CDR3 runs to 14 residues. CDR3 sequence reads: CALKGRISTGELFF. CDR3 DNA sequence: TGTGCCCTGAAGGGACGGATTAGTACCGGGGAGCTGTTTTTT. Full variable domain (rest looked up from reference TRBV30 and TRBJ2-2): SQTIHQWPATLVQPVGSPLSLECTVEGTSNPNLYWYRQAAGRGLQLLFYSVGIGQISSEVPQNLSASRPQDRQFILSSKKLLLSDSGFYLCALKGRISTGELFFGEGSRLTVL.

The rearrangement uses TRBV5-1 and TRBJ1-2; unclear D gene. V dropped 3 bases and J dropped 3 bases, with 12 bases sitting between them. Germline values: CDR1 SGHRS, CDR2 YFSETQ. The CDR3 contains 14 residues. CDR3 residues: CASSSADFDYGYTF. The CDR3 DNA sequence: TGCGCCAGCAGCTCGGCAGACTTCGACTATGGCTACACCTTC. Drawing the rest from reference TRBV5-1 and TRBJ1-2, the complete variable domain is KAGVTQTPRYLIKTRGQQVTLSCSPISGHRSVSWYQQTPGQGLQFLFEYFSETQRNKGNFPGRFSGRQFSNSRSEMNVSTLELGDSALYLCASSSADFDYGYTFGSGTRLTVV.

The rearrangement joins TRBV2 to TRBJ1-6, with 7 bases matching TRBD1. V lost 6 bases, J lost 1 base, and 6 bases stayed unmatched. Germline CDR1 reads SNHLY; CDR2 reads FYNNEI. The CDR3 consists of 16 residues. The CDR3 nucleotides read TGTGCCAGCAGGCCCGACAGGGTTTCCTATAATTCACCCCTCCACTTT. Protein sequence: CASRPDRVSYNSPLHF.

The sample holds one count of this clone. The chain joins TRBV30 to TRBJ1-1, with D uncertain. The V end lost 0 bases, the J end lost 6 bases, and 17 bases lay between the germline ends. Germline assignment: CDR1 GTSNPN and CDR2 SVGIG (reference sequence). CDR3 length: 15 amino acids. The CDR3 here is CAWSVGRLMVPEAFF. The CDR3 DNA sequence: TGTGCCTGGAGTGTAGGACGGCTGATGGTACCTGAAGCTTTCTTT. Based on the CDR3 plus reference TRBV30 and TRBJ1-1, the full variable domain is SQTIHQWPATLVQPVGSPLSLECTVEGTSNPNLYWYRQAAGRGLQLLFYSVGIGQISSEVPQNLSASRPQDRQFILSSKKLLLSDSGFYLCAWSVGRLMVPEAFFGQGTRLTVV.

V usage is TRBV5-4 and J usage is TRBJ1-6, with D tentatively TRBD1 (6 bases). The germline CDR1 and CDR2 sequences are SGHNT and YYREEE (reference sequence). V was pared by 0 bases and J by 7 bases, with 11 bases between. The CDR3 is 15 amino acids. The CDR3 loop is CASSLGGRRNSPLHF. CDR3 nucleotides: TGTGCCAGCAGCTTGGGGGGGCGCAGGAATTCACCCCTCCACTTT.

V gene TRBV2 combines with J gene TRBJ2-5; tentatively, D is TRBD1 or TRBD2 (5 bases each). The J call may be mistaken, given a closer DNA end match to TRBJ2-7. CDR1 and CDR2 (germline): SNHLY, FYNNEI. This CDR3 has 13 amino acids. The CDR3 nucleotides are TGTGCCAGCAGTTTGGGACCGGGATACGAGCAGTACTTC. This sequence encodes CASSLGPGYEQYF.

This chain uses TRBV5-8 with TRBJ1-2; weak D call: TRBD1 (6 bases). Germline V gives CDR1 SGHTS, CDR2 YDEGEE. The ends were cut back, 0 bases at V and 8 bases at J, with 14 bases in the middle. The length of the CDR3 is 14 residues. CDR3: CASSLGQASRGYTF. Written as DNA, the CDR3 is TGTGCCAGCAGCTTGGGACAGGCTTCGAGGGGCTACACCTTC.

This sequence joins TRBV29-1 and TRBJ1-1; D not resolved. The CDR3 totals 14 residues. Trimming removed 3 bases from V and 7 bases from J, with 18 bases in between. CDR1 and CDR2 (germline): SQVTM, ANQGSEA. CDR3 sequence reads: CSVDRGFVGDEAFF. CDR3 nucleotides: TGCAGCGTTGATCGAGGTTTTGTTGGAGATGAAGCTTTCTTT.

The CDR3, as DNA: TGTGCCAGTAGTATAGGTGGTACGCAACCCACGCAGTATTTT. Its translation: CASSIGGTQPTQYF. The rearrangement links TRBV19 to TRBJ2-3; D call uncertain. The length of the CDR3 is 14 residues. The germline V gene encodes CDR1 LNHDA and CDR2 SQIVND (reference sequence). The V gene lost 1 base and the J gene lost 9 bases, with 14 bases spanning the gap. Full variable domain (rest looked up from reference TRBV19 and TRBJ2-3): DGGITQSPKYLFRKEGQNVTLSCEQNLNHDAMYWYRQDPGQGLRLIYYSQIVNDFQKGDIAEGYSVSREKKESFPLTVTSAQKNPTAFYLCASSIGGTQPTQYFGPGTRLTVL.

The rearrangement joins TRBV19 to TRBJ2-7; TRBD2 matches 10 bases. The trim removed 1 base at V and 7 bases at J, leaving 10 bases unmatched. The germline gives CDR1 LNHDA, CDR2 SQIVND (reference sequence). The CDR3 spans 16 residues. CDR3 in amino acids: CASSIAVASGSEEQYF. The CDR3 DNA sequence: TGTGCCAGTAGTATAGCGGTGGCTAGCGGGAGTGAAGAGCAGTACTTC.

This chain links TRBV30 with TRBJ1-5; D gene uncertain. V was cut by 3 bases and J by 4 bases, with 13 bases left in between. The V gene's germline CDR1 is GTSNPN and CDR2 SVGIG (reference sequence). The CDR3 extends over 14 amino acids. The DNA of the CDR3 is TGTGCCTGGAGCGGACCCCCCTCGAATCAGCCCCAGCATTTT. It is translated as CAWSGPPSNQPQHF.

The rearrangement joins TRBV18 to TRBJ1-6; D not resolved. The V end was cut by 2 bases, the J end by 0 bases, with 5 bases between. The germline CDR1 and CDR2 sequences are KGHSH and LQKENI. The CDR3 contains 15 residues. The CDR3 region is CASSPDNSYNSPLHF. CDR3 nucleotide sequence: TGTGCCAGCTCACCAGACAACTCCTATAATTCACCCCTCCACTTT.

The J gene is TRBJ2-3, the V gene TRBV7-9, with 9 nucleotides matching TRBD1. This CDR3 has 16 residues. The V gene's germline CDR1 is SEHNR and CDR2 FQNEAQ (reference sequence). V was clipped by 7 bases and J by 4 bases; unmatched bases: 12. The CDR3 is CASKLSGTGWADTQYF. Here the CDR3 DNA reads TGTGCCAGCAAACTATCCGGGACAGGGTGGGCAGATACGCAGTATTTT.

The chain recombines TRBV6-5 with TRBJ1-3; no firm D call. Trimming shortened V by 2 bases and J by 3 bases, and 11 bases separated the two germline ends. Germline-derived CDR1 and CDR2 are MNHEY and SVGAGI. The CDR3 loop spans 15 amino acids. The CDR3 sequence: CASSYEGVNGNTIYF. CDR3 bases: TGTGCCAGCAGTTACGAAGGAGTAAATGGAAACACCATATATTTT.

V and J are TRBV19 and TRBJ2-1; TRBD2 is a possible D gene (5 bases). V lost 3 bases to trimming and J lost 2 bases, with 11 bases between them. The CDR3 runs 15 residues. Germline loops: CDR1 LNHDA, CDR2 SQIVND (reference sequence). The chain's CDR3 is CASSMTGYTYNEQFF. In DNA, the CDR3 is TGTGCCAGTAGTATGACGGGATACACCTACAATGAGCAGTTCTTC.

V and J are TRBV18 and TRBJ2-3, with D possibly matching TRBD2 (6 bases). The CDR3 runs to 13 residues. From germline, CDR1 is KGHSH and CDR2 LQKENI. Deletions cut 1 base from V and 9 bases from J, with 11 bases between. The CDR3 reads CASSPLGGETQYF. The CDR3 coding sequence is TGTGCCAGCTCACCACTCGGCGGGGAAACGCAGTATTTT.

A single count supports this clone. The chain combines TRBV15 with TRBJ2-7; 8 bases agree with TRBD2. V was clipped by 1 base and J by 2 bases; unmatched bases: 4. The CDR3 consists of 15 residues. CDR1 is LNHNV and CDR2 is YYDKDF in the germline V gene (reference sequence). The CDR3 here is CATSRGLAGAYEQYF. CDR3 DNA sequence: TGTGCCACCAGCAGAGGGCTAGCGGGTGCCTACGAGCAGTACTTC. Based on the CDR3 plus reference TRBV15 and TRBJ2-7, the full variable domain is DAMVIQNPRYQVTQFGKPVTLSCSQTLNHNVMYWYQQKSSQAPKLLFHYYDKDFNNEADTPDNFQSRRPNTSFCFLDIRSPGLGDTAMYLCATSRGLAGAYEQYFGPGTRLTVT.

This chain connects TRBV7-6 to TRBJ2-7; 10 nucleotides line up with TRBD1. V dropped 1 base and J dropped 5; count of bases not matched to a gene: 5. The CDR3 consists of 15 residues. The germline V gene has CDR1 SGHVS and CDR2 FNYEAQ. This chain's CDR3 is CASSLVSTGGNEQYF. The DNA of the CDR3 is TGTGCCAGCAGCTTAGTCTCGACAGGGGGCAACGAGCAGTACTTC.